The text below deals with one T cell receptor (beta chain). Germline CDR1 LGHNA, CDR2 YSLEER. V was shortened by 4 bases and J by 7 bases, with 11 bases between the two germline ends. This CDR3 has 14 residues. Vbeta (60) and Jbeta (13) primers were used in the PCR. Clones were sequenced by immunoSEQ multiplex PCR, and TCRdb holds only the in-frame ones, with some missing. This sample carries more than 90,000 clones, around 75% of them seen once, and the ten largest clones take roughly 0.9%. These data come from a study of cytomegalovirus exposure and HLA in healthy donors. The V and J genes are TRBV4-3 and TRBJ1-6; no clear D. This TCR was sampled from a woman aged 25 to 39 in good health and CMV-seronegative. Sequencing was performed on PBMCs. The CDR3 reads CASSPTIPNSPLHF. For the CDR3, the DNA is TGCGCCAGCAGCCCGACAATACCCAATTCACCCCTCCACTTT.